Listed below are T cell receptor beta chains from one sample, sequenced in a study of shared clonotypes between healthy human individuals. The repertoire was sequenced with immunoSEQ multiplex PCR; TCRdb's copy has only in-frame clones and lacks some. The data show some 630,000 clones, 72% seen once. The specimen sequenced was memory CD4+ T cells sorted from blood. Receptor source: a woman in her 30s in good health. Both conserved end residues are part of each CDR3. D genes are given only for firm matches. Not all rows give a size; the values are once, few, many and, for expanded clones, a class.

D	V	J	size	DNA	CDR3
.	TRBV6-1	TRBJ1-5	.	TGTGCCAGCAGCCCTTCTTTGGGGGGCAATCAGCCCCAGCATTTT	CASSPSLGGNQPQHF
TRBD1	TRBV5-1	TRBJ1-1	.	TGCGCCAGCAGCTTGGCCAGACAGGGGGCAATGGGTGAAGCTTTCTTT	CASSLARQGAMGEAFF
.	TRBV5-1	TRBJ2-7	.	TGCGCCAGCAGCTTGGGGCTAAGCTCCTACGAGCAGTACTTC	CASSLGLSSYEQYF
.	TRBV28	TRBJ2-1	.	TGTGCCAGCAGTTCTGCCCCCGCCCCCCGGGCCGAGCAGTTCTTC	CASSSAPAPRAEQFF
.	TRBV18	TRBJ2-7	.	TGTGCCAGCTCACTGTTGATCCACGAGTCCTACGAGCAGTACTTC	CASSLLIHESYEQYF
.	TRBV6-5	TRBJ2-1	.	TGTGCCAGCAGTTACTCAGGAGGGGGGGGCAGGCCAAAGCAGTTCTTC	CASSYSGGGGRPKQFF
TRBD1	TRBV29-1	TRBJ1-1	.	TGCAGCGTTGCGGTGTCAGGGGGCACTGAAGCTTTCTTT	CSVAVSGGTEAFF
.	TRBV9	TRBJ2-2	.	TGTGCCAGCAGCTCTAGCGTGACCGGGGAGCTGTTTTTT	CASSSSVTGELFF
.	TRBV19	TRBJ2-5	.	TGTGCCAGTAGTGACGAGGGGGAGACCCAGTACTTC	CASSDEGETQYF
TRBD1	TRBV5-1	TRBJ1-1	once	TGCGCCAGCAGCAGGGGTGGACAGGGAGGCACTGAAGCTTTCTTT	CASSRGGQGGTEAFF
.	TRBV6-1	TRBJ2-5	.	TGTGCCAGCAGTGAAGCTGACGGATGGGATGAAGAGACCCAGTACTTC	CASSEADGWDEETQYF
.	TRBV5-1	TRBJ1-2	.	TGCGCCAGCAGCTTGGGGGAGAATGGCTACACCTTC	CASSLGENGYTF